A single T cell receptor beta chain is shown here with its context. The data originate from a study of control samples from healthy donors and cancer patients. Profiling relied on immunoSEQ multiplex PCR, and the TCRdb table lists in-frame clones only, not all of them. The specimen's table records about 190,000 clones. CDR1 and CDR2 from the germline V gene are SGHTA and FQGTGA. This CDR3 contains 18 residues. Trimming removed 1 base at V and 4 bases at J, with 22 bases between. Input material: blood. This receptor was obtained from a woman in her twenties or thirties in good health. The chain has TRBV7-3 and TRBJ1-1; no clear D gene. In DNA, the CDR3 is TGTGCCAGCAGCTTAATAATTTTGGAGGACGTTTCAGGCACTGAAGCTTTCTTT. Its protein is CASSLIILEDVSGTEAFF.